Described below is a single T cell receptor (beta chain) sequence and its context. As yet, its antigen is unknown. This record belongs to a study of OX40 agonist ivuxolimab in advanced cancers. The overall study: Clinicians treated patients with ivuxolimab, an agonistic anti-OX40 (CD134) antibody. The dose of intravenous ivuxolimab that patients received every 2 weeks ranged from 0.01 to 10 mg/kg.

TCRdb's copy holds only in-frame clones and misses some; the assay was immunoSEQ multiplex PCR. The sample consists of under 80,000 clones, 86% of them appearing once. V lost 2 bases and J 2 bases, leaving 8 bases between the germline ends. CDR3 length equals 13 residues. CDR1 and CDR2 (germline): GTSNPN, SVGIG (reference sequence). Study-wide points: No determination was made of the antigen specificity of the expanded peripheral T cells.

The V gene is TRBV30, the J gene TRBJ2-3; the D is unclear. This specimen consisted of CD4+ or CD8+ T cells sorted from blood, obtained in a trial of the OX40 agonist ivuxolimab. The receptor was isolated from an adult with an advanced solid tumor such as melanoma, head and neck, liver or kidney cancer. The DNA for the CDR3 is TGTGCCTGGAGTAACAGCGTCACAGATACGCAGTATTTT. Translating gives CAWSNSVTDTQYF.